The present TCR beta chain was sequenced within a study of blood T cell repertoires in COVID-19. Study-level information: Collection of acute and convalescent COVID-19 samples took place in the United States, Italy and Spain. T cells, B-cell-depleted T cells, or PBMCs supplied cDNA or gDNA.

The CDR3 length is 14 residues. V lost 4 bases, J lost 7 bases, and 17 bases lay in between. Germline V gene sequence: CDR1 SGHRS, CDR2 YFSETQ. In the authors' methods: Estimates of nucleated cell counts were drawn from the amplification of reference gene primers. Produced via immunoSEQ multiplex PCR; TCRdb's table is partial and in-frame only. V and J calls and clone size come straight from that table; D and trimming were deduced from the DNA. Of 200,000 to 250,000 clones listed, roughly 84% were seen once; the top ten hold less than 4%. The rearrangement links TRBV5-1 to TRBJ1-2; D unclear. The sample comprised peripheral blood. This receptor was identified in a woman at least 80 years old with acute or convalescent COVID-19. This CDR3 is CASSAVEGSGGYTF. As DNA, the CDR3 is TGCGCCAGCAGCGCCGTAGAGGGTTCAGGTGGCTACACCTTC.